This T cell receptor (beta chain) was captured by sequencing in a study of T cell responses to AZD1222 COVID-19 vaccine. Findings and caveats of the study: Just a handful of people given AZD1222 tested seropositive at baseline. Every sample of the repertoires postdated the peak T cell response.

A single count supports this clone. As yet, its antigen is unknown. TCRdb keeps only in-frame clones here, not all; method: immunoSEQ multiplex PCR. Among around 180,000 clones listed, around 90% were seen once. V gave up 0 bases and J gave up 3 bases, with 8 bases separating them. CDR1 and CDR2 from the germline V gene are LGHNA and YNFKEQ. There are 14 residues in the CDR3. This clonotype originated in an adult in good health. The input for sequencing was peripheral blood, taken on day 0 of AZD1222 vaccination. The rearrangement uses TRBV4-2 and TRBJ1-1, with no clear D. In DNA, the CDR3 is TGTGCCAGCAGCCAAGATGTCCGGGACACTGAAGCTTTCTTT. Translating gives CASSQDVRDTEAFF.